This entry lists 19 T cell receptor beta chains sequenced from one sample in a study of control samples from healthy donors and cancer patients. This table comes from immunoSEQ multiplex PCR, and its TCRdb copy is limited to in-frame clones, with some not included. The repertoire consists of around 100,000 clones, with about 89% occurring once and the leading ten covering 15% to 20%. Sequenced: PBMCs. The receptors stem from a man aged 60 to 69 with lung cancer.

The rearrangement joins TRBV5-1 to TRBJ2-3; 7 nucleotides align to TRBD2. V shed 1 base and J 3 bases; nucleotides not matched to a gene: 5. Germline CDR1 is SGHRS and CDR2 is YFSETQ. This CDR3 region has 15 residues. The CDR3 region is CASSLSSGVTDTQYF. CDR3 bases: TGCGCCAGCAGCTTGAGCAGCGGGGTTACAGATACGCAGTATTTT.

V usage is TRBV10-2 and J usage is TRBJ1-2; 9 bases agree with TRBD1. Germline CDR1 reads WSHSY; CDR2 reads SAAADI. With V trimmed by 6 bases and J by 6 bases, 11 bases remained unmatched. The CDR3 is 15 amino acids. DNA of the CDR3: TGCGCCAGCAGCCTGGTGGACAGGGGAAGAAATGGCTACACCTTC. Protein: CASSLVDRGRNGYTF.

The genes are TRBV27 and TRBJ1-5; D gene ambiguous. The CDR3 is 14 amino acids. V lost 5 bases, J lost 3 bases, and 11 bases lay in between. Germline values: CDR1 MNHEY, CDR2 SMNVEV (reference sequence). CDR3 in DNA: TGTGCCAGCAGTCCCAGAGGGAACAATCAGCCCCAGCATTTT. It encodes CASSPRGNNQPQHF.

This chain uses TRBV4-2 with TRBJ1-2; TRBD1 agrees at 7 bases. Germline trimming cut 0 bases from V and 8 bases from J; bases unmatched to any gene: 6. The CDR3 extends over 14 amino acids. The germline V gene has CDR1 LGHNA and CDR2 YNFKEQ. The CDR3 DNA sequence: TGTGCCAGCAGCCAAGAGACCGGACAGGACGGCTACACCTTC. This gives the protein CASSQETGQDGYTF.

V gene TRBV10-2 combines with J gene TRBJ2-3; 10 nucleotides agree with TRBD2. J was trimmed by 3 bases and V by 10 bases; bases with no gene match: 10. Germline CDR1 and CDR2: WSHSY and SAAADI. This CDR3 is 15 amino acids long. In nucleotides, the CDR3 is TGCGCCACTCTAAGCGGGGGGGCTGGAACAGATACGCAGTATTTT. This encodes CATLSGGAGTDTQYF.

V gene TRBV25-1 combines with J gene TRBJ1-1, with 9 bases lining up with TRBD1. Trimming at V came to 7 bases and at J to 6 bases, leaving 9 bases not matched to a gene. The CDR3 totals 14 residues. CDR1 MGHDK and CDR2 SYGVNS come from the germline V gene. CDR3: CASNRGQGTAEAFF. DNA for the CDR3: TGTGCCAGCAACCGAGGACAGGGGACGGCTGAAGCTTTCTTT.

This chain links TRBV18 with TRBJ1-2, with 8 bases fitting TRBD1. There are 12 residues in the CDR3. Trimming took 3 bases from V and 8 from J; bases not matched to a gene: 2. Per the germline V gene, CDR1 is KGHSH and CDR2 is LQKENI. The CDR3 DNA reads as TGTGCCAGCTCACCGGACAGGGACGGCTACACCTTC. This sequence encodes CASSPDRDGYTF.

Worth noting for this clone: Other DNA sequences in this sample translate to the same CDR3. The V call is TRBV6-5, the J call TRBJ1-1; D is undetermined. CDR1 is MNHEY, CDR2 SVGAGI, per germline. The V end lost 8 bases, the J end lost 2 bases, and 9 bases lay between the germline ends. The CDR3 extends over 12 amino acids. The chain's CDR3 is CASDRLNTEAFF. CDR3 bases: TGTGCCAGCGACCGTTTAAACACTGAAGCTTTCTTT.

This sequence joins TRBV3-1 (or the pseudogene TRBV3-2) and TRBJ1-5; D remains ambiguous. Between the trimmed V and J ends, which lost 0 bases and 1 base, there was a span of 7 bases. The germline V gene encodes CDR1 LGHDT and CDR2 YNNKEL (reference sequence). The CDR3 spans 15 residues. CDR3 sequence reads: CASSQEGLSNQPQHF. The CDR3 DNA reads as TGTGCCAGCAGCCAAGAAGGTCTGAGCAATCAGCCCCAGCATTTT.

The rearrangement links TRBV6-6 to TRBJ1-5; 8 nucleotides agree with TRBD1. The CDR3 consists of 13 residues. The V segment lost 7 bases and the J segment 6 bases; nucleotides outside the gene matches: 5. Germline CDR1 MNHNY, CDR2 SVGAGI (reference sequence). The CDR3 nucleotides read TGTGCCAGCACCGGACAGGGCGCTCAGCCCCAGCATTTT. It translates to CASTGQGAQPQHF.

This chain uses TRBV20-1 with TRBJ2-5; D not resolved. The CDR3 is 12 amino acids. In germline, CDR1 is DFQATT, CDR2 SNEGSKA (reference sequence). V was pared by 5 bases and J by 4 bases, with 11 bases between. Written as DNA, the CDR3 is TGCAGTGCTGGTGGGTCTCCAGAGACCCAGTACTTC. It encodes CSAGGSPETQYF.

V is TRBV3-1 (or the pseudogene TRBV3-2) and J is TRBJ1-1; no definite D call. Germline lookup yields CDR1 LGHDT and CDR2 YNNKEL (reference sequence). The CDR3 runs to 13 residues. V was pared by 1 base and J by 6 bases, with 9 bases between. The CDR3 DNA sequence: TGTGCCAGCAGCCAAGGAATTCTAGCTGAAGCTTTCTTT. Amino acids: CASSQGILAEAFF.

The rearrangement uses TRBV3-1 (or the pseudogene TRBV3-2) and TRBJ1-2; D call uncertain. The V gene's germline CDR1 is LGHDT and CDR2 YNNKEL (reference sequence). Trimming shortened V by 1 base and J by 0 bases, and 6 bases separated the two germline ends. CDR3 size: 14 residues. The CDR3 DNA reads as TGTGCCAGCAGCCAAGGTTCCACTAACTATGGCTACACCTTC. It is translated as CASSQGSTNYGYTF.

CDR3 protein: CASSPPPGGPTDTQYF. The CDR3 nucleotides are TGTGCCAGCAGCCCTCCACCGGGGGGCCCCACAGATACGCAGTATTTT. V is TRBV7-8 and J is TRBJ2-3, with a weak D call TRBD2 (7 bases). This CDR3 spans 16 amino acids. Germline V gene sequence: CDR1 SGHVS, CDR2 FQNEAQ. V was trimmed by 5 bases and J by 2 bases, leaving 17 bases between them.

The V call is TRBV6-6, the J call TRBJ1-1; D is unclear. CDR3 length: 13 residues. CDR1 MNHNY and CDR2 SVGAGI come from the germline V gene (reference sequence). Trimming stripped 8 bases from V and 4 bases from J, with 14 bases between. The CDR3 DNA follows: TGTGCCAGCTCGTTATGGGGTGGCACTGAAGCTTTCTTT. Translating it yields CASSLWGGTEAFF.

This chain connects TRBV7-6 to TRBJ1-3; weak D call: TRBD1 (6 bases). This CDR3 has 16 amino acids. The germline CDR1 and CDR2 sequences are SGHVS and FNYEAQ. The ends were cut back, 8 bases at V and 4 bases at J, with 21 bases in the middle. The CDR3 spells CASSSKPQGQGNTIYF. In nucleotides, the CDR3 is TGTGCCAGCTCGAGTAAGCCACAGGGACAAGGAAACACCATATATTTT.

Ten or more counts support this clone. The chain links TRBV3-1 (or the pseudogene TRBV3-2) to TRBJ2-5; TRBD2 agrees at 8 bases. V was clipped by 4 bases and J by 7 bases; unmatched bases: 5. The CDR3 spans 13 residues. Germline V lookup: CDR1 LGHDT, CDR2 YNNKEL (reference sequence). Here the CDR3 DNA reads TGTGCCAGCAGCCGTAGCGGGGAGGGGACCCAGTACTTC. This translates into CASSRSGEGTQYF.

V is TRBV6-2 or TRBV6-3 and J is TRBJ1-3, with 7 bases that match TRBD1. Germline V CDR1 and CDR2: MNHEY, SVGEGT. The CDR3 runs 12 residues. V trimming: 6 bases; J trimming: 8 bases; junction bases outside the gene matches: 4. Written as DNA, the CDR3 is TGTGCCAGCAGCCTACAGGGGCACACCATATATTTT. Residues: CASSLQGHTIYF.

Many counts were recorded for this clone. The J gene is TRBJ1-2, the V gene TRBV5-6; 8 bases align to TRBD1. After removal of 3 bases from V and 7 bases from J, the junction contained 14 bases not matched to a gene. Germline V gives CDR1 SGHDT, CDR2 YYEEEE. The CDR3 spans 16 residues. CDR3 sequence (DNA): TGTGCCAGCAGCTCGGGGGGACAGGCGACTTTGGCTGGCTACACCTTC. It translates to CASSSGGQATLAGYTF.